This TCR beta chain was obtained from a study of PD-1 blockade in classical Hodgkin lymphoma. General observations from the study: Before treatment, complete responders showed about the same diversity as newly diagnosed patients. Healthy donors were reported to have higher baseline TCR diversity than newly diagnosed patients.

Brentuximab vedotin exposure varied among the patients, all of whom had relapsed after autologous stem cell transplantation. About this clone: Its antigen is currently unknown.

This CDR3 region has 14 residues. Trimming removed 7 bases from V and 8 bases from J; junction bases left unmatched: 13. The germline gives CDR1 LNHDA, CDR2 SQIVND (reference sequence). Here immunoSEQ multiplex PCR was the method, and the copy in TCRdb shows in-frame clones only, minus some. The repertoire includes under 45,000 clones, 76% of them detected once, and around 24% sits in the top ten. The sequence was obtained from a human donor with classical Hodgkin lymphoma. The chain employs TRBV19 and TRBJ1-2; 7 nucleotides line up with TRBD1. The sequencing used peripheral blood mononuclear cells (PBMCs), collected at baseline. The CDR3 DNA reads as TGTGCCAGTACGGACAGGACTATAAAGACGGGCTACACCTTC. It is translated as CASTDRTIKTGYTF.